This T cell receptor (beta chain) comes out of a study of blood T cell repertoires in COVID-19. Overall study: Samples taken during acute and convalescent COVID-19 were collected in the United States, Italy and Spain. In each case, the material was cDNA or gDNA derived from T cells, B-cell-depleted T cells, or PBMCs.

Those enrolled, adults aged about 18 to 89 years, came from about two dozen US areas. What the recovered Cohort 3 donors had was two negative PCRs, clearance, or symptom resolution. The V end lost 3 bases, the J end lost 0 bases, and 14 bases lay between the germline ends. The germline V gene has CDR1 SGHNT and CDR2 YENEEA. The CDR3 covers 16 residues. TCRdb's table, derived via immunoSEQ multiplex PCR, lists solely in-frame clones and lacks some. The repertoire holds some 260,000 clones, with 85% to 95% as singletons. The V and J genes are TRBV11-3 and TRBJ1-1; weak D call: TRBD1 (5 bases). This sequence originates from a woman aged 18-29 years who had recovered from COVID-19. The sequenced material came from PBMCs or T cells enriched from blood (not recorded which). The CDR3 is CASSLTGGVMNTEAFF. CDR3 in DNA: TGTGCCAGCAGCTTGACGGGGGGGGTCATGAACACTGAAGCTTTCTTT.